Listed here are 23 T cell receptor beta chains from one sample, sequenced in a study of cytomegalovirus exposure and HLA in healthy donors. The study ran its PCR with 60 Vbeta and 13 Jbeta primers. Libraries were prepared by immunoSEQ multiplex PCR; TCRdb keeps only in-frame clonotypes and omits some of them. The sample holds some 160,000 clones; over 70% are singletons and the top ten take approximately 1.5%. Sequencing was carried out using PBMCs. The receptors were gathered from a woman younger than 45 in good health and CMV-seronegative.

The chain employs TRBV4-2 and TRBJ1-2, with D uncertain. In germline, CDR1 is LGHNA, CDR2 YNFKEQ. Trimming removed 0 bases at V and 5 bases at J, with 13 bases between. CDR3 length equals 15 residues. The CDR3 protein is CASSQETGDPYGYTF. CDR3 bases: TGTGCCAGCAGCCAAGAAACGGGTGATCCTTATGGCTACACCTTC.

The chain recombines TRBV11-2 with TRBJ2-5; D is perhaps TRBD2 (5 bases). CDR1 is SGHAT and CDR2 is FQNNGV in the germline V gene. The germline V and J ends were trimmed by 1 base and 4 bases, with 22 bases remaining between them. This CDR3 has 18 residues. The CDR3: CASSLAVSGLSGRETQYF. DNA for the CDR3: TGTGCCAGCAGCTTAGCCGTGTCTGGACTTTCGGGTAGAGAGACCCAGTACTTC.

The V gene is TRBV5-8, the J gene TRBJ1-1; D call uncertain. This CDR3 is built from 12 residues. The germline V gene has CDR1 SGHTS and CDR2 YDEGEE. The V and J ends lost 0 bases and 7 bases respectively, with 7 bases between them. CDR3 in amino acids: CASSLVPGEAFF. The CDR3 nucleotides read TGTGCCAGCAGCTTGGTCCCCGGTGAAGCTTTCTTT.

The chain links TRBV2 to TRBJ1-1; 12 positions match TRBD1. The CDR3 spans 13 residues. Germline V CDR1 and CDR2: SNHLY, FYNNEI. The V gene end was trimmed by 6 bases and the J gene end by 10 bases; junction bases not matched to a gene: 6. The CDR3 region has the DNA TGTGCCAGCAGACTGGGGACAGGGGGCCCAGCTTTCTTT. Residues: CASRLGTGGPAFF.

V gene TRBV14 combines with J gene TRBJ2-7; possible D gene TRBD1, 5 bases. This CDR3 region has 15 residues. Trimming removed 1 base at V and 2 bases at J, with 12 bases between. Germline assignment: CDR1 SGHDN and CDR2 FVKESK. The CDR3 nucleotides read TGTGCCAGCAGCCAAGGGCAGGGTTGGGCCTACGAGCAGTACTTC. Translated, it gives CASSQGQGWAYEQYF.

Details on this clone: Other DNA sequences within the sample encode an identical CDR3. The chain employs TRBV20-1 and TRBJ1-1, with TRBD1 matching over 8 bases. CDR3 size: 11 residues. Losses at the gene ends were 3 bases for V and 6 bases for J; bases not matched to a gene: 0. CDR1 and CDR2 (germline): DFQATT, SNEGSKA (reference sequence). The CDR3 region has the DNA TGCAGTGCTAGGACAGGGGCTGAAGCTTTCTTT. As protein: CSARTGAEAFF.

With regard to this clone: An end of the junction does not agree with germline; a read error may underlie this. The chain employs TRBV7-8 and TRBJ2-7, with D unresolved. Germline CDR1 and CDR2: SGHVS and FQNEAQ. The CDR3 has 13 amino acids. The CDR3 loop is CSSSERQAYEQYF. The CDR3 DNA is TGTTCCAGCAGCGAAAGGCAGGCATACGAGCAGTACTTC.

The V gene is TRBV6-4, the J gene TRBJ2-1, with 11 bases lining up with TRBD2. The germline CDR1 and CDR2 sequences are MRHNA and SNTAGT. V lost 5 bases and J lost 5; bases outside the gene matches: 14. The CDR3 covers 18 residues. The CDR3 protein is CASSRGLAEGRSHNEQFF. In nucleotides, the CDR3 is TGTGCCAGCAGTCGGGGACTAGCGGAGGGACGGTCGCACAATGAGCAGTTCTTC.

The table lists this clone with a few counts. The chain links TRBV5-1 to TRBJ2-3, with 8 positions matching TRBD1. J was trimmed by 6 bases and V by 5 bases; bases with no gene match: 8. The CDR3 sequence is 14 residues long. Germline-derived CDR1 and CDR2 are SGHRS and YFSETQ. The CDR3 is CASSPTGEKDTQYF. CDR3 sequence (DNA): TGCGCCAGCAGTCCGACAGGGGAAAAGGATACGCAGTATTTT.

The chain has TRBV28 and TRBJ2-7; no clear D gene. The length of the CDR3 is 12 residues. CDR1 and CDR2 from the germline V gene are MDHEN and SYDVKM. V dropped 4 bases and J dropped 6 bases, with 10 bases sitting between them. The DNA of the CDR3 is TGTGCCAGCAGTTCAAGCGCTGGCGAGCAGTACTTC. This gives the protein CASSSSAGEQYF.

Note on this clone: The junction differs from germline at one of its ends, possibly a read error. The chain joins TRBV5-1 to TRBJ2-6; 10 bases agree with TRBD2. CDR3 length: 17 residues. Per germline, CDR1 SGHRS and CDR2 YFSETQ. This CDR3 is CASSLGLATSGANGLTF. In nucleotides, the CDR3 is TGCGCCAGCAGCCTGGGACTAGCGACGTCTGGGGCCAACGGCCTGACTTTC.

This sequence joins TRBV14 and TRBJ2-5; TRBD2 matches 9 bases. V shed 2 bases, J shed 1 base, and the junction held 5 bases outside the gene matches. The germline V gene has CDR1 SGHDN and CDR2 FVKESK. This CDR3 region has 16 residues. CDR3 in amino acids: CASSQRTSAGQETQYF. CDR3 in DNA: TGTGCCAGCAGCCAACGGACTAGCGCCGGCCAAGAGACCCAGTACTTC.

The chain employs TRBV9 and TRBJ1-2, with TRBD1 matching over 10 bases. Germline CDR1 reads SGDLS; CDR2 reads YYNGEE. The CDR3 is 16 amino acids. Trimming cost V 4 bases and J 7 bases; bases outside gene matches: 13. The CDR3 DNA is TGTGCCAGCAGCCCCGATCTGACAGGGGGCGCGAGTGGCTACACCTTC. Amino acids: CASSPDLTGGASGYTF. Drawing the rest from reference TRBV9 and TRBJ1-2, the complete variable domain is DSGVTQTPKHLITATGQRVTLRCSPRSGDLSVYWYQQSLDQGLQFLIQYYNGEERAKGNILERFSAQQFPDLHSELNLSSLELGDSALYFCASSPDLTGGASGYTFGSGTRLTVV.

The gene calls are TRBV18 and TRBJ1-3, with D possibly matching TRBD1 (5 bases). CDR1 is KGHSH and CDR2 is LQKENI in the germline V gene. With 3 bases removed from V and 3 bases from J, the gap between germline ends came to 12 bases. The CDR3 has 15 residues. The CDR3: CASSPKGVVGNTIYF. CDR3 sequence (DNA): TGTGCCAGCTCACCTAAAGGGGTCGTTGGAAACACCATATATTTT.

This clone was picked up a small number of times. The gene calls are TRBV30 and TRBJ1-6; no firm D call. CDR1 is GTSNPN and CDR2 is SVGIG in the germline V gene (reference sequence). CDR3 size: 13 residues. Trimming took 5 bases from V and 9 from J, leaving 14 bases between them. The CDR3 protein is CAWGSVLGSPLHF. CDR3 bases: TGTGCCTGGGGTTCGGTTCTCGGTTCACCCCTCCACTTT.

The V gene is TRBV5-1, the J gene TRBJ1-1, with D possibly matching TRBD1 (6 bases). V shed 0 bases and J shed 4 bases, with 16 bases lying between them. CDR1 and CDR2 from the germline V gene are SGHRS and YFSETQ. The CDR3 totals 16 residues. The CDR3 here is CASSLARGAGRTEAFF. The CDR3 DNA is TGCGCCAGCAGCTTGGCGCGGGGGGCCGGACGCACTGAAGCTTTCTTT.

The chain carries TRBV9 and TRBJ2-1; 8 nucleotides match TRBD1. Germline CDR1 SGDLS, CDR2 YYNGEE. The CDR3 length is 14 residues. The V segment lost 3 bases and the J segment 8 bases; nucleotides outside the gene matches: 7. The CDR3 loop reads CASSAGQGVDEQFF. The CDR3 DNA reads TGTGCCAGCAGCGCCGGACAGGGCGTCGATGAGCAGTTCTTC.

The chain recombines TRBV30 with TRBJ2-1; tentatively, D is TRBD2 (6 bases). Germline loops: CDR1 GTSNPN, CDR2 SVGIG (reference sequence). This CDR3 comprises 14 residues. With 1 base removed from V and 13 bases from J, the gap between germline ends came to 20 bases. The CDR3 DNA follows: TGTGCCTGGAGTGCGCGGGGAGCCCCTACACGACAGTTCTTC. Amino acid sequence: CAWSARGAPTRQFF.

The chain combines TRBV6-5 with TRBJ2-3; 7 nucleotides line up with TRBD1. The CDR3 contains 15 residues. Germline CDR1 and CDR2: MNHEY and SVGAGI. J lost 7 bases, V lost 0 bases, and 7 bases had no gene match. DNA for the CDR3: TGTGCCAGCAGTTACTCGAGGGCAGGGGGAAATACGCAGTATTTT. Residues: CASSYSRAGGNTQYF.

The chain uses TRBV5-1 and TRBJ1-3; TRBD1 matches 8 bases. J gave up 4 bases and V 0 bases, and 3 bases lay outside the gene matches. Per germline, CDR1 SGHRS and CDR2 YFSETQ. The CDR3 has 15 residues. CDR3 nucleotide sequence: TGCGCCAGCAGCTTGGAAGGACAGGGAGGAAACACCATATATTTT. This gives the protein CASSLEGQGGNTIYF.

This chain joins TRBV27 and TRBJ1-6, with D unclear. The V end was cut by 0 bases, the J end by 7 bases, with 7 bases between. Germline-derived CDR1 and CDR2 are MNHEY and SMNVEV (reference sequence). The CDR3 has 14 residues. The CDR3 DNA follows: TGTGCCAGCAGTTTATCGGTACAGAATTCACCCCTCCACTTT. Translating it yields CASSLSVQNSPLHF.

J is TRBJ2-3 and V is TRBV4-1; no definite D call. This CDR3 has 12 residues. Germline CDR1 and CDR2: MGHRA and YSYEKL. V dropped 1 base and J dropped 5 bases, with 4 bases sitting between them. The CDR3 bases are TGCGCCAGCAGCCAAGGCGTAGATACGCAGTATTTT. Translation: CASSQGVDTQYF.

The CDR3 loop is CASSPEQRPLYGYTF. CDR3 nucleotides: TGTGCCAGCAGCCCAGAGCAGAGGCCCCTCTATGGCTACACCTTC. The chain has TRBV5-5 and TRBJ1-2; D remains unclear. V shed 4 bases and J shed 4 bases, with 17 bases lying between them. Per the germline V gene, CDR1 is SGHKS and CDR2 is YYEKEE (reference sequence). The CDR3 has 15 residues.